The 28 T cell receptor beta chains below all came from one sample that was sequenced in a study of PD-L1 blockade in urothelial cancer. Profiled with immunoSEQ multiplex PCR; TCRdb holds only in-frame clones, not every one. The table lists around 25,000 clones, roughly nine tenths of them singletons. This material consisted of PBMCs, taken around atezolizumab (anti-PD-L1) treatment. The receptor set was obtained from a man aged 45-65 years with urothelial cancer.

CDR3: CATDRGDRGYTEAFF. CDR3 DNA: TGTGCCACCGACAGGGGGGACAGGGGGTACACTGAAGCTTTCTTT. The rearrangement links TRBV15 to TRBJ1-1; TRBD1 aligns across 11 bases. CDR1 and CDR2 (germline): LNHNV, YYDKDF (reference sequence). V dropped 8 bases and J dropped 3; count of bases not matched to a gene: 8. The CDR3 is 15 residues long.

This clone was observed a single time. V usage is TRBV19 and J usage is TRBJ2-7, with D possibly matching TRBD2 (6 bases). V was cut by 5 bases and J by 1 base, with 12 bases left in between. Looked up from germline, CDR1 is LNHDA and CDR2 is SQIVND (reference sequence). This CDR3 has 14 residues. CDR3 sequence (DNA): TGTGCCAGTAGTCCCCGGCGGGGATCCTACGAGCAGTACTTC. Its protein is CASSPRRGSYEQYF.

The CDR3 sequence is CASSMTGTTDTQYF. The CDR3 DNA sequence: TGTGCCAGTAGTATGACAGGGACCACAGATACGCAGTATTTT. This sequence joins TRBV19 and TRBJ2-3; 7 bases align to TRBD1. The CDR3 loop spans 14 amino acids. The V and J ends lost 3 bases and 2 bases, in that order; junction bases with no gene match: 2. Germline V lookup: CDR1 LNHDA, CDR2 SQIVND (reference sequence).

The chain has TRBV10-1 and TRBJ2-3; no reliable D call. Germline CDR1 and CDR2: WNHNN and SYGVQD (reference sequence). The ends were cut back, 4 bases at V and 2 bases at J, with 13 bases in the middle. This CDR3 region has 15 residues. CDR3 bases: TGCGCCAGCAGTGCGGCGGTGGGTGTCACAGATACGCAGTATTTT. This gives the protein CASSAAVGVTDTQYF.

The rearrangement links TRBV10-3 to TRBJ1-5; TRBD1 aligns across 7 bases. Looked up from germline, CDR1 is ENHRY and CDR2 is SYGVKD. The CDR3 consists of 13 residues. The V segment lost 7 bases and the J segment 5 bases; nucleotides outside the gene matches: 5. DNA for the CDR3: TGTGCCATCACGGGACAGCCCGATCAGCCCCAGCATTTT. The encoded protein is CAITGQPDQPQHF.

V is TRBV6-1 and J is TRBJ2-2, with D unresolved. The germline V gene has CDR1 MNHNS and CDR2 SASEGT. This CDR3 is 15 amino acids long. V was clipped by 0 bases and J by 2 bases, with 7 bases between them. CDR3 sequence reads: CASSEAPLNTGELFF. The CDR3 coding sequence is TGTGCCAGCAGTGAAGCCCCCTTAAACACCGGGGAGCTGTTTTTT.

In its sample, this clone was seen a few times. The chain joins TRBV2 to TRBJ1-1; a weak D match, TRBD1 (6 bases). CDR1 is SNHLY and CDR2 is FYNNEI in the germline V gene. Trimming removed 2 bases at V and 6 bases at J, with 10 bases between. This CDR3 is built from 13 residues. This CDR3 is CASSEQGFSEAFF. The CDR3 DNA reads as TGTGCCAGCAGTGAACAGGGGTTCTCTGAAGCTTTCTTT.

The V and J genes are TRBV18 and TRBJ1-2; TRBD1 is a possible D gene (5 bases). This CDR3 has 16 amino acids. Germline CDR1 is KGHSH and CDR2 is LQKENI. The ends were cut back, 0 bases at V and 1 base at J, with 12 bases in the middle. The CDR3 nucleotides are TGTGCCAGCTCACCACCGCTAGGGGCAAGTAACTATGGCTACACCTTC. This translates into CASSPPLGASNYGYTF.

The chain joins TRBV6-5 to TRBJ2-3; 10 nucleotides line up with TRBD1. The germline CDR1 and CDR2 sequences are MNHEY and SVGAGI. The CDR3 sequence is 15 residues long. Trimming took 1 base from V and 6 from J; bases not matched to a gene: 4. CDR3 loop: CASSYLDRGTDTQYF. The CDR3 nucleotides are TGTGCCAGCAGTTACTTGGACAGGGGGACCGATACGCAGTATTTT.

V usage is TRBV5-1 and J usage is TRBJ1-1; D is ambiguous. The germline V gene encodes CDR1 SGHRS and CDR2 YFSETQ. The CDR3 runs 15 residues. With 4 bases removed from V and 1 base from J, the gap between germline ends came to 14 bases. The CDR3 reads CASSAGGAANTEAFF. DNA for the CDR3: TGCGCCAGCAGCGCCGGAGGCGCCGCGAACACTGAAGCTTTCTTT.

The rearrangement links TRBV18 to TRBJ1-3, with a possible D match to TRBD1 (6 bases). Trimming left V 4 bases short and J 6 bases short, with 10 bases between. There are 13 residues in the CDR3. CDR1 KGHSH and CDR2 LQKENI come from the germline V gene. The CDR3 protein is CASSLDRVNTIYF. CDR3 DNA: TGTGCCAGCTCACTGGACAGAGTAAACACCATATATTTT.

The V call is TRBV9, the J call TRBJ1-6; 7 positions match TRBD1. CDR1 and CDR2 (germline): SGDLS, YYNGEE. V gave up 0 bases and J gave up 7 bases; unmatched junction bases: 4. The CDR3 contains 15 residues. For the CDR3, the DNA is TGTGCCAGCAGCGTAGAGGGGGCTCGGAATTCACCCCTCCACTTT. Amino acids: CASSVEGARNSPLHF.

With respect to this clone: The junction differs from germline at one of its ends, possibly a read error. V is TRBV28 and J is TRBJ2-5, with 8 bases lining up with TRBD1. The CDR3 runs 13 residues. Germline V gives CDR1 MDHEN, CDR2 SYDVKM. CDR3 sequence (DNA): TGTGCCAGCAGTTTTGGGACAGGAGAAAAGAGGGACTTC. Residues: CASSFGTGEKRDF.

This rearrangement joins TRBV5-4 to TRBJ1-1; D call uncertain. The CDR3 covers 14 residues. The germline V gene encodes CDR1 SGHNT and CDR2 YYREEE (reference sequence). Trimming cost V 0 bases and J 9 bases, with 15 bases left between them. The CDR3 DNA reads TGTGCCAGCAGCTTGGGGAAAGGCGGCGTCAAAGCTTTCTTT. This encodes CASSLGKGGVKAFF.

This chain connects TRBV18 to TRBJ1-1; 7 nucleotides line up with TRBD1. J lost 1 base, V lost 3 bases, and 17 bases had no gene match. CDR1 is KGHSH, CDR2 LQKENI, per germline. The CDR3 totals 19 residues. The CDR3, as DNA: TGTGCCAGCTCACCCCCGGGTGGGACAGCAAATGTGGGGAACACTGAAGCTTTCTTT. Amino acid sequence: CASSPPGGTANVGNTEAFF.

This rearrangement joins TRBV4-3 to TRBJ2-2, with a weak D call TRBD2 (5 bases). Germline values: CDR1 LGHNA, CDR2 YSLEER. V lost 1 base to trimming and J lost 3 bases, with 12 bases between them. This CDR3 spans 16 amino acids. CDR3 amino acids: CASSQVPGGYTGELFF. CDR3 nucleotides: TGCGCCAGCAGCCAAGTGCCAGGAGGTTACACCGGGGAGCTGTTTTTT.

The chain employs TRBV6-1 and TRBJ2-7; a weak D match, TRBD2 (6 bases). CDR1 is MNHNS and CDR2 is SASEGT in the germline V gene. V gave up 3 bases and J gave up 0 bases, with 18 bases separating them. The CDR3 contains 17 residues. In DNA, the CDR3 is TGTGCCAGCAGTGACCCCCCCTGGGAGGACCTCTCCTACGAGCAGTACTTC. Amino acid sequence: CASSDPPWEDLSYEQYF.

The chain combines TRBV28 with TRBJ2-4; D may be TRBD1 (5 bases). The germline V and J ends were trimmed by 5 bases and 0 bases, with 17 bases remaining between them. This CDR3 has 17 residues. Germline CDR1 is MDHEN and CDR2 is SYDVKM. CDR3 bases: TGTGCCAGCAGTATTAGAGGACAACAACTAGCCAAAAACATTCAGTACTTC. The encoded protein is CASSIRGQQLAKNIQYF.

The CDR3 bases are TGTGCCTGGAGTGGGCGGGAGGAGCAGTTCTTC. Translated: CAWSGREEQFF. The chain carries TRBV30 and TRBJ2-1; the match to TRBD2 covers 7 bases. The V segment lost 1 base and the J segment 10 bases; nucleotides outside the gene matches: 1. This CDR3 is 11 amino acids long. Per germline, CDR1 GTSNPN and CDR2 SVGIG (reference sequence).

The rearrangement uses TRBV5-1 and TRBJ2-1; the match to TRBD2 covers 8 bases. The CDR3 extends over 18 amino acids. The germline gives CDR1 SGHRS, CDR2 YFSETQ. V was pared by 0 bases and J by 4 bases, with 12 bases of the junction left unmatched. CDR3 bases: TGCGCCAGCAGCTTGGGCGGTCCCGTGCTAGCGGGTTACAATGAGCAGTTCTTC. Translating it yields CASSLGGPVLAGYNEQFF.

The J gene is TRBJ2-7, the V gene TRBV5-1, with TRBD1 identical over 7 bases. The CDR3 contains 13 residues. Trimming cost V 3 bases and J 3 bases; bases outside gene matches: 3. Looked up from germline, CDR1 is SGHRS and CDR2 is YFSETQ. Written as DNA, the CDR3 is TGCGCCAGCAGCTGGGGGACAGACTACGAGCAGTACTTC. It specifies CASSWGTDYEQYF.

The chain is built from TRBV28 and TRBJ1-5, with 10 bases matching TRBD1. J lost 9 bases, V lost 5 bases, and 10 bases had no gene match. The CDR3 is made up of 15 amino acids. In germline, CDR1 is MDHEN, CDR2 SYDVKM. CDR3 nucleotides: TGTGCCAGCAGTAGGCGGGGACAGGGGATGCGGCCCCAGCATTTT. This translates into CASSRRGQGMRPQHF.

The J gene is TRBJ2-3, the V gene TRBV10-3; 7 nucleotides match TRBD2. This CDR3 is 18 amino acids long. V lost 10 bases, J lost 2 bases, and 21 bases stayed unmatched. Per germline, CDR1 ENHRY and CDR2 SYGVKD. This CDR3 reads CATRDGKLAELFTDTQYF. DNA for the CDR3: TGTGCCACCCGGGACGGGAAGCTAGCGGAGCTTTTCACAGATACGCAGTATTTT.

This chain connects TRBV7-9 to TRBJ2-1, with D perhaps TRBD2 (5 bases). Germline lookup yields CDR1 SEHNR and CDR2 FQNEAQ (reference sequence). The CDR3 spans 13 residues. V lost 10 bases and J 6 bases, leaving 16 bases between the germline ends. The CDR3 reads CANRPLAFNEQFF. CDR3 nucleotide sequence: TGTGCCAACAGACCCCTAGCTTTCAATGAGCAGTTCTTC.

V usage is TRBV6-6 and J usage is TRBJ1-5; 8 bases fit TRBD1. Germline CDR1 and CDR2: MNHNY and SVGAGI (reference sequence). The CDR3 covers 15 residues. V shed 2 bases and J 4 bases; nucleotides not matched to a gene: 4. Written as DNA, the CDR3 is TGTGCCAGCAGTTACACGCAGGGGGCGAATCAGCCCCAGCATTTT. Its translation: CASSYTQGANQPQHF.

The CDR3 region has the DNA TGTGCCAGCAGCTTAGAGGCGGAGTCCTACAATGAGCAGTTCTTC. Translated, it gives CASSLEAESYNEQFF. The chain has TRBV11-3 and TRBJ2-1; the D is unclear. This CDR3 comprises 15 residues. CDR1 and CDR2 from the germline V gene are SGHNT and YENEEA. V was pared by 0 bases and J by 1 base, with 7 bases between.

In this sample, this clone turned up a few times. The rearrangement joins TRBV5-6 to TRBJ2-1; 8 bases are shared with TRBD2. The CDR3 consists of 15 residues. Germline trimming cut 1 base from V and 2 bases from J; bases unmatched to any gene: 2. Germline V gene data show CDR1 as SGHDT and CDR2 as YYEEEE. CDR3 nucleotide sequence: TGTGCCAGCAGCTTGCGGGGGGGCGCCTACAATGAGCAGTTCTTC. Protein product: CASSLRGGAYNEQFF.

The J gene is TRBJ2-7, the V gene TRBV7-2, with 11 bases fitting TRBD2. The V gene end was trimmed by 5 bases and the J gene end by 4 bases; junction bases not matched to a gene: 7. CDR1 SGHTA and CDR2 FQGNSA come from the germline V gene. The CDR3 length is 15 residues. CDR3 sequence: CASSPLAGGVYEQYF. The CDR3 coding sequence is TGTGCCAGCAGCCCTCTAGCGGGAGGCGTTTACGAGCAGTACTTC.